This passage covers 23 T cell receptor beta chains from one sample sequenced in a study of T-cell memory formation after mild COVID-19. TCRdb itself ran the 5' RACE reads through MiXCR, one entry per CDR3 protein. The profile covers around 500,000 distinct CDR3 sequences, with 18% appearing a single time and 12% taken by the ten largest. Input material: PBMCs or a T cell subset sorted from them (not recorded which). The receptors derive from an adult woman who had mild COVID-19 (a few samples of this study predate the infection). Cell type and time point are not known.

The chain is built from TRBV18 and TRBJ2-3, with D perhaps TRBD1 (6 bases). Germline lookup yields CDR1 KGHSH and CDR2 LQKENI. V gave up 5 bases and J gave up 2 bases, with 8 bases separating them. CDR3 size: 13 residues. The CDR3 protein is CASSRQVTDTQYF. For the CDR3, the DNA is TGTGCCAGCTCAAGACAGGTCACAGATACGCAGTATTTT. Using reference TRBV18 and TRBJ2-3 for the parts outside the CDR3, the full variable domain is NAGVMQNPRHLVRRRGQEARLRCSPMKGHSHVYWYRQLPEEGLKFMVYLQKENIIDESGMPKERFSAEFPKEGPSILRIQQVVRGDSAAYFCASSRQVTDTQYFGPGTRLTVL.

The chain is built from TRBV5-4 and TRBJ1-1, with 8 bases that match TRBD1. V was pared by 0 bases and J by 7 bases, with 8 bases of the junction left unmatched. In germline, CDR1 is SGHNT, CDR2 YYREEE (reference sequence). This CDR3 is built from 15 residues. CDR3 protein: CASSLVYQGADEAFF. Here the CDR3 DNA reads TGTGCCAGCAGCTTGGTGTACCAGGGGGCTGATGAAGCTTTCTTT.

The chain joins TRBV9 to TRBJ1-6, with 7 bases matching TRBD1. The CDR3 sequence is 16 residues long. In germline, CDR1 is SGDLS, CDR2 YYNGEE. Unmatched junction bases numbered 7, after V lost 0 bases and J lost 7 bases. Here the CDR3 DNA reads TGTGCCAGCAGCGTAGCTCGGGCCAGGGGGAATTCACCCCTCCACTTT. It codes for CASSVARARGNSPLHF. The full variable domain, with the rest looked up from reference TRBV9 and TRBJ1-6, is DSGVTQTPKHLITATGQRVTLRCSPRSGDLSVYWYQQSLDQGLQFLIQYYNGEERAKGNILERFSAQQFPDLHSELNLSSLELGDSALYFCASSVARARGNSPLHFGNGTRLTVT.

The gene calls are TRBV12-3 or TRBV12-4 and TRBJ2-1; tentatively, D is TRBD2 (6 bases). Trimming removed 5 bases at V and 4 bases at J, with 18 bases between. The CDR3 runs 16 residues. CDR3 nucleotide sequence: TGTGCCAGCAGTCACGTGGAGGGTCCTATGTACAATGAGCAGTTCTTC. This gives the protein CASSHVEGPMYNEQFF.

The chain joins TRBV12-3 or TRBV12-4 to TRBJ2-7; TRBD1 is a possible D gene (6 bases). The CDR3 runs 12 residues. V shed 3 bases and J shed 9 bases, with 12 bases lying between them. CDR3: CASSFSDRTQYF. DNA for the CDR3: TGTGCCAGCAGTTTTTCTGACAGGACGCAGTACTTC.

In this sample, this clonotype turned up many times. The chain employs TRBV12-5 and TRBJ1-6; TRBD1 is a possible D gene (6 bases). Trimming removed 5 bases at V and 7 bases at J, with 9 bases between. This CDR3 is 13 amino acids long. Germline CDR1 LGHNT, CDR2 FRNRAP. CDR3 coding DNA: TGTGCTAGTGGTCTTGGACAGAATTCACCCCTCCACTTT. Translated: CASGLGQNSPLHF.

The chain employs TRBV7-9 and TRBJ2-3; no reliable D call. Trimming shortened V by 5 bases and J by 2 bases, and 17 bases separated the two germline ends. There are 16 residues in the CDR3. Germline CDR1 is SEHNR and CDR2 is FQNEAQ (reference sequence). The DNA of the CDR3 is TGTGCCAGCAGCCCTGGGTCCAGGCCGACCACAGATACGCAGTATTTT. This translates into CASSPGSRPTTDTQYF.

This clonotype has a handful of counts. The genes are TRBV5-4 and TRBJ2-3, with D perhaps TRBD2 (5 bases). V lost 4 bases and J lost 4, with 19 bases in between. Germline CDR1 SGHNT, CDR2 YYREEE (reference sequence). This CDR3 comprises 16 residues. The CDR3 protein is CASSEKTNSRADTQYF. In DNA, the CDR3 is TGTGCCAGCAGCGAAAAGACTAATTCTCGTGCAGATACGCAGTATTTT.

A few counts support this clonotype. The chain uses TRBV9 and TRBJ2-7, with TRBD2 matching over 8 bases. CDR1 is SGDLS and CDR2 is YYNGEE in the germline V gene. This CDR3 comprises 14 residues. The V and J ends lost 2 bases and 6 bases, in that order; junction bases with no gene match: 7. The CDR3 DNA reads TGTGCCAGCAGCGTGACGGGGGGGCCCAGCGAGCAGTACTTC. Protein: CASSVTGGPSEQYF.

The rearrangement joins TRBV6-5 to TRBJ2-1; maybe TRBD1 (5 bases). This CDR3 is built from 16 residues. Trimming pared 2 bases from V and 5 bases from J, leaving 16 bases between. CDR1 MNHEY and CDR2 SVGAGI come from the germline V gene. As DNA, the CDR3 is TGTGCCAGCAGTTACGGGATTCGGGCAGGGCACAATGAGCAGTTCTTC. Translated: CASSYGIRAGHNEQFF.

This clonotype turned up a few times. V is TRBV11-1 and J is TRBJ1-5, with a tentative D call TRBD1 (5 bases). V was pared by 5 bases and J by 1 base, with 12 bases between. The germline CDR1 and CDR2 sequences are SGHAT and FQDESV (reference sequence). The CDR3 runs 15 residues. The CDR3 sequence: CASSPTGGSNQPQHF. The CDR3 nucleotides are TGTGCCAGCAGCCCCACCGGGGGGAGCAATCAGCCCCAGCATTTT.

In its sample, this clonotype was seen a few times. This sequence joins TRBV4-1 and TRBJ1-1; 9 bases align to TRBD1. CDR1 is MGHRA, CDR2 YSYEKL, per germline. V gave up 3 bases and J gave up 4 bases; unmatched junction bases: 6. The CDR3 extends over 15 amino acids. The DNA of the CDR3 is TGCGCCAGCAGCCAGTTCGACAGGGGGTTCACTGAAGCTTTCTTT. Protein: CASSQFDRGFTEAFF.

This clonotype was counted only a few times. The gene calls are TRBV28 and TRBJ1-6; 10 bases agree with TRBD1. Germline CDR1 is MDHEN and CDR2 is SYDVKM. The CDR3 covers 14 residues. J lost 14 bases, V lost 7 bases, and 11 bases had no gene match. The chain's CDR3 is CASTQTGGLAALHF. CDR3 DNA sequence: TGTGCCAGCACCCAGACAGGGGGCCTTGCGGCCCTCCACTTT.

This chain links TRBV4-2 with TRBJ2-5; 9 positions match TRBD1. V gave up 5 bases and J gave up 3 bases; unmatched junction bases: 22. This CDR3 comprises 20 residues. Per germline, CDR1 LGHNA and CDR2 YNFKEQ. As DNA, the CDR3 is TGTGCCAGCAGCTATGATACATCGGTTAACAGGGGGCAAGGGAAAGAGACCCAGTACTTC. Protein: CASSYDTSVNRGQGKETQYF.

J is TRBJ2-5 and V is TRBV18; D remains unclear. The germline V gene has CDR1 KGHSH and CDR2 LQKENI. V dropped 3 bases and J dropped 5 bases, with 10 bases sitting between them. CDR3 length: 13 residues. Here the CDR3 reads CASSPPARETQYF. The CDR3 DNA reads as TGTGCCAGCTCACCGCCAGCGCGGGAGACCCAGTACTTC.

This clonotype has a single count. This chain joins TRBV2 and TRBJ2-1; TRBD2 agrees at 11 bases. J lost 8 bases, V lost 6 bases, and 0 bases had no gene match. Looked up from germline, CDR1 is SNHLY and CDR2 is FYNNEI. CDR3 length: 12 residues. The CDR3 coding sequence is TGTGCCAGCAGACTAGCGGGAGATGAGCAGTTCTTC. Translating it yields CASRLAGDEQFF.

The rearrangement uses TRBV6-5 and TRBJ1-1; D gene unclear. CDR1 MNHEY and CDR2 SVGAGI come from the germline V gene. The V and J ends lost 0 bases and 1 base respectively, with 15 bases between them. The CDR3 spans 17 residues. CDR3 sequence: CASSYSTFGLGNTEAFF. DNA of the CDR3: TGTGCCAGCAGTTACTCGACATTTGGCTTGGGGAACACTGAAGCTTTCTTT.

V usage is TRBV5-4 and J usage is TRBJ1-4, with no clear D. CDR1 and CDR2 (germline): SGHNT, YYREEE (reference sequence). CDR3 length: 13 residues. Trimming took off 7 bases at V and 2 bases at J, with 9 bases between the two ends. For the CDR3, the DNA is TGTGCCAGCTCCACACCGACTAATGAAAAACTGTTTTTT. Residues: CASSTPTNEKLFF.

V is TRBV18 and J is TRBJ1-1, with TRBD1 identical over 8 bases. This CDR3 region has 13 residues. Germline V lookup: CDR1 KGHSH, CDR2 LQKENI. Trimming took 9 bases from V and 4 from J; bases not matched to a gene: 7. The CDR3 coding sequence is TGTGCCAGTGGACAGGGAGCTGCCACTGAAGCTTTCTTT. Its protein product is CASGQGAATEAFF.

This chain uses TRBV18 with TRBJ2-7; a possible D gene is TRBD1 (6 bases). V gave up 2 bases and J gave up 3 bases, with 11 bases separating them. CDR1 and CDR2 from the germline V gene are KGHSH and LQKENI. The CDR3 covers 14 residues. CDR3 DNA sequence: TGTGCCAGCTCACCATACAGGGTACTCTACGAGCAGTACTTC. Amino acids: CASSPYRVLYEQYF.

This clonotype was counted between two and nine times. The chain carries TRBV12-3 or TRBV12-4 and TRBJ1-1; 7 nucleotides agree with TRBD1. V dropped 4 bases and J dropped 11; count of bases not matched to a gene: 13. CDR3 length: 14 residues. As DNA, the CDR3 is TGTGCCAGCAGTTCTCTTCGAGGGGGCTTGAAGGCTTTCTTT. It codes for CASSSLRGGLKAFF.

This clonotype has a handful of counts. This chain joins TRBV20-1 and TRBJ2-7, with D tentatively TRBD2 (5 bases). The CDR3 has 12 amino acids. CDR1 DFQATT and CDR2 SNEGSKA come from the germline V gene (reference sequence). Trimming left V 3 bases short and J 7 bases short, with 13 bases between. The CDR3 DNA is TGCAGTGCTAGCCCCTCTAAGCGGGAGCAGTACTTC. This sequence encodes CSASPSKREQYF.

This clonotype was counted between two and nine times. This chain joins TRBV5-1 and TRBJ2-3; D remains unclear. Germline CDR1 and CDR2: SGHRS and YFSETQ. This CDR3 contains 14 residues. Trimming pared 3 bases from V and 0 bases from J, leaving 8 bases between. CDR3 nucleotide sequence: TGCGCCAGCAGCTCCGTGGGAAGCACAGATACGCAGTATTTT. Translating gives CASSSVGSTDTQYF.